This TCR beta chain was profiled in a study of cytomegalovirus exposure and HLA in healthy donors. Study-level points and caveats: It was reported that the classifier diagnosed cytomegalovirus status with high specificity and sensitivity in both the original and validation cohorts. Most subjects had HLA-A and HLA-B alleles reportedly predicted accurately by TCR beta sequences. In an earlier analysis, most TCR beta V segments were productive about 90% or about 30% of the time.

Worth noting for this clone: Its cognate antigen is unknown.

The CDR3 is made up of 13 amino acids. Trimming shortened V by 5 bases and J by 4 bases, and 9 bases separated the two germline ends. Germline V gene lookup returns CDR1 LGHNT and CDR2 FRNRAP. The PCR used 60 Vbeta and 13 Jbeta primers. Libraries were prepared by immunoSEQ multiplex PCR; TCRdb keeps only in-frame clonotypes and omits some of them. The sample consists of roughly 170,000 clones, around four fifths of them appearing once. Sample: PBMCs. The chain employs TRBV12-5 and TRBJ1-5, with D maybe TRBD1 (5 bases). The clonotype comes from a girl between 5 and 17 years old in good health and CMV-seropositive. The CDR3 DNA reads TGTGCTAGTGGTGACAGCCAGAATCAGCCCCAGCATTTT. This gives the protein CASGDSQNQPQHF.